Each of the 6 T cell receptor beta chains below was sequenced from the same sample in a study of blood T cell repertoires in COVID-19. The protocol was immunoSEQ multiplex PCR, while the TCRdb copy is restricted to in-frame clones and leaves out a portion. The profile covers around 230,000 clones, with roughly 89% appearing a single time and 3.5% to 4% taken by the ten largest. Sequenced: PBMCs or T cells enriched from blood (not recorded which). These receptor sequences come from a woman younger than 45 with acute COVID-19.

V usage is TRBV5-1 and J usage is TRBJ1-6; D unclear. Germline lookup yields CDR1 SGHRS and CDR2 YFSETQ. V lost 1 base, J lost 7 bases, and 6 bases lay in between. The CDR3 has 13 residues. Here the CDR3 reads CASSLIENSPLHF. CDR3 coding DNA: TGCGCCAGCAGCTTGATCGAGAATTCACCCCTCCACTTT.

The V call is TRBV29-1, the J call TRBJ2-2; 8 bases align to TRBD1. Trimming cost V 7 bases and J 3 bases; bases outside gene matches: 7. CDR3 length: 14 amino acids. Germline assignment: CDR1 SQVTM and CDR2 ANQGSEA. CDR3 nucleotides: TGCAGCGGTGGACAGGGTTCGGACACCGGGGAGCTGTTTTTT. Translation gives CSGGQGSDTGELFF.

The chain recombines TRBV19 with TRBJ1-2; D is possibly TRBD1 (6 bases). Trimming removed 2 bases at V and 8 bases at J, with 15 bases between. CDR3 size: 14 residues. CDR1 is LNHDA and CDR2 is SQIVND in the germline V gene (reference sequence). CDR3 loop: CASSITTGRGGYTF. CDR3 nucleotide sequence: TGTGCCAGTAGTATAACCACAGGGCGTGGAGGCTACACCTTC.

The chain employs TRBV5-4 and TRBJ1-6; the match to TRBD1 covers 8 bases. The CDR3 has 14 residues. The V segment lost 0 bases and the J segment 11 bases; nucleotides outside the gene matches: 4. The germline V gene encodes CDR1 SGHNT and CDR2 YYREEE (reference sequence). CDR3 sequence reads: CASSLGTGSPPLHF. The CDR3 bases are TGTGCCAGCAGCTTGGGGACAGGGTCCCCACCCCTCCACTTT.

V gene TRBV4-3 combines with J gene TRBJ1-4, with 8 bases identical to TRBD1. Germline V gives CDR1 LGHNA, CDR2 YSLEER. V lost 2 bases to trimming and J lost 4 bases; unmatched junction nucleotides: 21. The CDR3 totals 21 residues. The CDR3 protein is CASSQHTTGERGGFYNEKLFF. The CDR3 DNA reads as TGCGCCAGCAGCCAACACACGACAGGGGAGCGAGGGGGCTTTTATAATGAAAAACTGTTTTTT.

This rearrangement joins TRBV7-8 to TRBJ2-7; 7 positions match TRBD1. V lost 5 bases to trimming and J lost 0 bases; unmatched junction nucleotides: 16. Germline V CDR1 and CDR2: SGHVS, FQNEAQ. The CDR3 totals 18 residues. CDR3 protein: CASSASTGPNPNSYEQYF. The CDR3 DNA reads TGTGCCAGCAGCGCGTCGACAGGGCCGAACCCCAACTCCTACGAGCAGTACTTC. Variable domain in full (rest from reference TRBV7-8 and TRBJ2-7): GAGVSQSPRYKVAKRGQDVALRCDPISGHVSLFWYQQALGQGPEFLTYFQNEAQLDKSGLPSDRFFAERPEGSVSTLKIQRTQQEDSAVYLCASSASTGPNPNSYEQYFGPGTRLTVT.